A selection of T cell receptor beta chains follows, all from one sample in a study of T cell changes during pregnancy in multiple sclerosis. Sequenced by immunoSEQ multiplex PCR; TCRdb stores in-frame clones only, minus some. The sample holds around 80,000 clones, 92% seen once. This sample comprised peripheral blood, obtained before pregnancy. The receptor set was obtained from a female donor with multiple sclerosis, enrolled in a pregnancy study. The CDR3 runs from the conserved cysteine through the conserved F or W. Fields, in order: J gene, D gene, clone size, V gene, CDR3 DNA, CDR3 protein. A D gene is named only where the DNA matches it firmly. Expanded clones get a size class; other rows say once, few or many, or leave the size out.

J gene: TRBJ2-5
D gene: NA
clone size: NA
V gene: TRBV7-9
CDR3 DNA: TGTGCCAGCTTAGAACTACCTGAAGAGACCCAGTACTTC
CDR3 protein: CASLELPEETQYF

J gene: TRBJ1-3
D gene: NA
clone size: NA
V gene: TRBV2
CDR3 DNA: TGTGCCAGCAGTCTTAGTCTCTCTGGAAACACCATATATTTT
CDR3 protein: CASSLSLSGNTIYF

J gene: TRBJ2-2
D gene: TRBD2
clone size: NA
V gene: TRBV27
CDR3 DNA: TGTGCCAGCAGTAAGAAGGGAAAGACTAGCGGGGGCGGTACGAACACCGGGGAGCTGTTTTTT
CDR3 protein: CASSKKGKTSGGGTNTGELFF

J gene: TRBJ1-5
D gene: NA
clone size: NA
V gene: TRBV19
CDR3 DNA: TGTGCCAGTAGTTCCTCTGACAGAAGCAATCAGCCCCAGCATTTT
CDR3 protein: CASSSSDRSNQPQHF

J gene: TRBJ1-3
D gene: NA
clone size: NA
V gene: TRBV7-9
CDR3 DNA: TGTGCCACCACTAATATCGGAGCTGGAAACACCATATATTTT
CDR3 protein: CATTNIGAGNTIYF

J gene: TRBJ1-6
D gene: TRBD1
clone size: NA
V gene: TRBV5-1
CDR3 DNA: TGCGCCAGCAGCTTGGGACAGGGCAATTCACCCCTCCACTTT
CDR3 protein: CASSLGQGNSPLHF

J gene: TRBJ2-5
D gene: TRBD2
clone size: once
V gene: TRBV9
CDR3 DNA: TGTGCCAGCAGTCGATCGGGACTAGCGGACGAGACCCAGTACTTC
CDR3 protein: CASSRSGLADETQYF

J gene: TRBJ1-1
D gene: NA
clone size: NA
V gene: TRBV2
CDR3 DNA: TGTGCCAGCCGCCGGGACACTGAAGCTTTCTTT
CDR3 protein: CASRRDTEAFF

J gene: TRBJ1-2
D gene: TRBD1
clone size: once
V gene: TRBV7-9
CDR3 DNA: TGTGCCAGCAGCCCCACAGGGGACTATGGCTACACCTTC
CDR3 protein: CASSPTGDYGYTF

J gene: TRBJ2-6
D gene: NA
clone size: NA
V gene: TRBV9
CDR3 DNA: TGTGCCAGCAGCGTAGGACTGGCCGGGGCCAACGTCCTGACTTTC
CDR3 protein: CASSVGLAGANVLTF

J gene: TRBJ2-7
D gene: TRBD1
clone size: NA
V gene: TRBV28
CDR3 DNA: TGTGCCAGCAGTCCCCACAGGGGGTTAAAGCTTCGCTACGAGCAGTACTTC
CDR3 protein: CASSPHRGLKLRYEQYF